These 10 T cell receptor beta chains share one sample of origin, sequenced in a study of T cell responses to AZD1222 COVID-19 vaccine. Produced via immunoSEQ multiplex PCR; TCRdb's table is partial and in-frame only. The sample includes 150,000 to 200,000 clones, about 87% of them seen just once. Material: peripheral blood, obtained on day 0 of MenACWY control vaccination. The receptors derive from an adult in good health.

A few counts support this clone. The chain's CDR3 is CASSFDMFSSGNTIYF. The DNA of the CDR3 is TGTGCCAGCAGCTTTGACATGTTTAGCTCTGGAAACACCATATATTTT. This chain connects TRBV9 to TRBJ1-3; D call uncertain. This CDR3 has 16 residues. Trimming removed 4 bases at V and 0 bases at J, with 14 bases between. Germline values: CDR1 SGDLS, CDR2 YYNGEE.

The gene calls are TRBV4-2 and TRBJ2-7; no clear D gene. V was clipped by 5 bases and J by 1 base, with 12 bases between them. The germline CDR1 and CDR2 sequences are LGHNA and YNFKEQ. The length of the CDR3 is 14 residues. CDR3 region: CASSDLRESYEQYF. The DNA for the CDR3 is TGTGCCAGCAGCGACCTCCGCGAATCCTACGAGCAGTACTTC.

V is TRBV5-1 and J is TRBJ1-6, with D uncertain. V was shortened by 0 bases and J by 7 bases, with 11 bases between the two germline ends. This CDR3 comprises 15 residues. The germline gives CDR1 SGHRS, CDR2 YFSETQ. DNA for the CDR3: TGCGCCAGCAGCTTGGATGGCAGGAAAAATTCACCCCTCCACTTT. Its protein product is CASSLDGRKNSPLHF.

The V call is TRBV2, the J call TRBJ1-5, with D unclear. Germline V gene lookup returns CDR1 SNHLY and CDR2 FYNNEI. V gave up 6 bases and J gave up 8 bases, with 11 bases separating them. CDR3 length: 12 residues. The CDR3 sequence is CASRISFEPQHF. CDR3 bases: TGTGCCAGCAGGATCTCTTTTGAGCCCCAGCATTTT.

The chain carries TRBV27 and TRBJ2-7; D is ambiguous. The CDR3 runs to 11 residues. Germline loops: CDR1 MNHEY, CDR2 SMNVEV (reference sequence). The ends were cut back, 4 bases at V and 3 bases at J, with 4 bases in the middle. The CDR3 nucleotides are TGTGCCAGCAGTTCCAACTACGAGCAGTACTTC. Its protein is CASSSNYEQYF.

The chain combines TRBV6-2 or TRBV6-3 with TRBJ2-2; TRBD2 matches at 9 bases. With V trimmed by 2 bases and J by 0 bases, 4 bases remained unmatched. From germline, CDR1 is MNHEY and CDR2 SVGEGT. This CDR3 spans 17 amino acids. The CDR3 DNA sequence: TGTGCCAGCAGTTACAGGCGGGGGGGCCCGAACACCGGGGAGCTGTTTTTT. It encodes CASSYRRGGPNTGELFF.

J is TRBJ1-6 and V is TRBV5-1, with D hard to call. The ends were cut back, 6 bases at V and 8 bases at J, with 15 bases in the middle. The CDR3 covers 14 residues. Germline V lookup: CDR1 SGHRS, CDR2 YFSETQ. The CDR3 coding sequence is TGCGCCAGCAACCCCGGGCAAGGGCATTCACCCCTCCACTTT. Encoded protein: CASNPGQGHSPLHF.

The rearrangement uses TRBV4-1 and TRBJ1-1; no clear D. Germline CDR1 is MGHRA and CDR2 is YSYEKL. Trimming cost V 0 bases and J 1 base, with 9 bases left between them. The CDR3 covers 15 residues. The CDR3 region has the DNA TGCGCCAGCAGCCAAGAAGACGGAAGGAACACTGAAGCTTTCTTT. Its translation is CASSQEDGRNTEAFF.

This chain joins TRBV7-2 and TRBJ2-7; 11 bases agree with TRBD1. The CDR3 runs 16 residues. The V gene's germline CDR1 is SGHTA and CDR2 FQGNSA. V lost 3 bases, J lost 0 bases, and 4 bases stayed unmatched. CDR3 sequence (DNA): TGTGCCAGCAGCTTTGGACAGGGGGCCAACTCCTACGAGCAGTACTTC. Protein sequence: CASSFGQGANSYEQYF.

J is TRBJ1-1 and V is TRBV19; no reliable D call. CDR3 size: 14 residues. Trimming removed 8 bases at V and 4 bases at J, with 17 bases between. Germline assignment: CDR1 LNHDA and CDR2 SQIVND (reference sequence). CDR3 nucleotides: TGTGCCAGTTTCCGGGATTTAGGAGGCACTGAAGCTTTCTTT. The encoded protein is CASFRDLGGTEAFF.